This T cell receptor beta chain was captured in a study of shared clonotypes between healthy human individuals. Naive CD8 cells were CD45RO-negative, positively selected for CCR7, excluding terminally differentiated effector memory CD45RA+ cells. Repertoires were generated with immunoSEQ multiplex PCR, while TCRdb's copy carries only in-frame clones and drops some. The sample has hundreds of thousands of clones; 92% are singletons. The CDR3 runs 16 residues. Trimming removed 0 bases from V and 5 bases from J; junction bases left unmatched: 8. CDR1 and CDR2 from the germline V gene are SGHKS and YYEKEE (reference sequence).

Material: naive CD8+ T cells sorted from blood. The rearrangement links TRBV5-5 to TRBJ2-1; 7 positions match TRBD1. This sequence originates from a man aged 25 to 40 in good health. The CDR3 region is CASSLELGTVNNEQFF. For the CDR3, the DNA is TGTGCCAGCAGCTTGGAGCTGGGGACAGTCAACAATGAGCAGTTCTTC.